These 19 T cell receptor beta chains share one sample of origin, sequenced in a study of neurological immune-mediated disorders. Stated time point: longitudinal time-point 3. A single record per CDR3 protein comes from TCRdb applying MiXCR to the 5' RACE reads. Of some 80,000 distinct CDR3 sequences in the sample, roughly 4.5% were seen once. The sequencing input was PBMCs. All receptors come from a woman aged 60 to 75 with multiple sclerosis.

Within the sample, this clonotype is medium-sized. The chain joins TRBV7-2 to TRBJ1-4; no firm D call. Trimming pared 1 base from V and 8 bases from J, leaving 11 bases between. This CDR3 has 14 amino acids. The germline V gene encodes CDR1 SGHTA and CDR2 FQGNSA. The CDR3 coding sequence is TGTGCCAGCAGCTTAGATGGACGGACCGAAAAACTGTTTTTT. Amino acid sequence: CASSLDGRTEKLFF.

In its sample, this clonotype was seen many times. The chain recombines TRBV27 with TRBJ1-1; D uncertain. Trimming took off 4 bases at V and 1 base at J, with 10 bases between the two ends. CDR1 and CDR2 (germline): MNHEY, SMNVEV (reference sequence). The CDR3 contains 14 residues. The CDR3 DNA reads as TGTGCCAGCAGTTCGGGGTACGAGAACACTGAAGCTTTCTTT. As protein: CASSSGYENTEAFF.

In its sample, this clonotype was seen many times. This sequence joins TRBV25-1 and TRBJ2-2, with TRBD2 identical over 8 bases. This CDR3 contains 17 residues. CDR1 and CDR2 (germline): MGHDK, SYGVNS. Trimming removed 5 bases from V and 0 bases from J; junction bases left unmatched: 8. The CDR3 bases are TGTGCCAGCAGTATTAGCGGGGTGACAACGAACACCGGGGAGCTGTTTTTT. Encoded protein: CASSISGVTTNTGELFF.

This clonotype was found many times. The V and J genes are TRBV5-1 and TRBJ2-3; D remains unclear. Trimming shortened V by 3 bases and J by 5 bases, and 16 bases separated the two germline ends. The CDR3 sequence is 15 residues long. Germline CDR1 and CDR2: SGHRS and YFSETQ. The CDR3 loop is CASSSSLIAGDTQYF. The CDR3 coding sequence is TGCGCCAGCAGCTCGAGTCTCATCGCAGGAGATACGCAGTATTTT.

This clonotype occurred many times. Here the CDR3 DNA reads TGTGCCAGCTCACCGTCTAGAGAAAACATTCAGTACTTC. Translating gives CASSPSRENIQYF. The chain employs TRBV18 and TRBJ2-4; no clear D. Per the germline V gene, CDR1 is KGHSH and CDR2 is LQKENI. Between the trimmed V and J ends, which lost 3 bases and 5 bases, there was a span of 8 bases. The CDR3 length is 13 residues.

The table lists this clonotype with many counts. The chain's CDR3 is CASSLQTANEKLFF. The DNA of the CDR3 is TGTGCCAGCTCACTTCAGACAGCTAATGAAAAACTGTTTTTT. The chain uses TRBV18 and TRBJ1-4; D is perhaps TRBD1 (5 bases). The CDR3 is 14 residues long. Germline CDR1 and CDR2: KGHSH and LQKENI. Deletions cut 4 bases from V and 3 bases from J, with 9 bases between.

This clonotype was detected ten times or more. V gene TRBV5-1 combines with J gene TRBJ2-3; TRBD1 or TRBD2 may be the D gene (5 bases each). V lost 4 bases to trimming and J lost 6 bases, with 12 bases between them. Germline CDR1 and CDR2: SGHRS and YFSETQ. This CDR3 comprises 13 residues. The CDR3 loop is CASSNGARDTQYF. As DNA, the CDR3 is TGCGCCAGCAGCAACGGGGCGAGGGATACGCAGTATTTT.

The sample holds many counts of this clonotype. The rearrangement links TRBV20-1 to TRBJ2-5; tentative D call: TRBD2 (6 bases). Germline V gives CDR1 DFQATT, CDR2 SNEGSKA (reference sequence). The CDR3 consists of 13 residues. V was pared by 3 bases and J by 6 bases, with 14 bases between. CDR3 loop: CSASNSGRKTQYF. The CDR3 DNA follows: TGCAGTGCTAGTAATTCAGGGAGGAAGACCCAGTACTTC.

The table lists this clonotype with many counts. The gene calls are TRBV12-3 or TRBV12-4 and TRBJ1-2, with D possibly TRBD1 on 5 matching bases. The CDR3 covers 14 residues. V lost 2 bases, J lost 7 bases, and 14 bases lay in between. This chain's CDR3 is CASSLKVGGSGYTF. For the CDR3, the DNA is TGTGCCAGCAGTTTAAAGGTGGGGGGATCTGGCTACACCTTC.

There are many counts of this clonotype. V and J are TRBV3-1 and TRBJ2-2; D unresolved. This CDR3 has 14 amino acids. Trimming removed 2 bases at V and 6 bases at J, with 10 bases between. Germline V gene lookup returns CDR1 LGHDT and CDR2 YNNKEL (reference sequence). CDR3 DNA sequence: TGTGCCAGCAGCCAACACCCAGGCGCCGGGGAGCTGTTTTTT. Amino acid sequence: CASSQHPGAGELFF.

This clonotype came up many times. CDR3 DNA sequence: TGTGCCAGCCGTCCAGGGGGAACCAATCAGCCCCAGCATTTT. Translation: CASRPGGTNQPQHF. This chain links TRBV12-3 or TRBV12-4 with TRBJ1-5; 7 bases map to TRBD1. CDR3 size: 14 residues. The V segment lost 8 bases and the J segment 3 bases; nucleotides outside the gene matches: 7.

Remarks on this clonotype: A clone one base away is much larger, so this may be a read error. This chain joins TRBV5-1 and TRBJ1-1; a weak D match, TRBD1 (5 bases). The CDR3 has 15 residues. Trimming stripped 0 bases from V and 4 bases from J, with 13 bases between. The germline gives CDR1 SGHRS, CDR2 YFSETQ. Here the CDR3 DNA reads TGCGCCAGCAGCTTGGCGAGGGGTTTCGGCACTGAAGCTTTCTTT. Protein: CASSLARGFGTEAFF. Filled out from reference TRBV5-1 and TRBJ1-1, the complete variable domain reads KAGVTQTPRYLIKTRGQQVTLSCSPISGHRSVSWYQQTPGQGLQFLFEYFSETQRNKGNFPGRFSGRQFSNSRSEMNVSTLELGDSALYLCASSLARGFGTEAFFGQGTRLTVV.

In its sample, this clonotype was seen many times. The V and J genes are TRBV5-6 and TRBJ1-1, with 7 bases matching TRBD1. With V trimmed by 4 bases and J by 4 bases, 16 bases remained unmatched. This CDR3 has 17 residues. In germline, CDR1 is SGHDT, CDR2 YYEEEE. The chain's CDR3 is CASSRIDREFMGTEAFF. CDR3 coding DNA: TGTGCCAGCAGCCGAATTGACAGGGAATTTATGGGCACTGAAGCTTTCTTT.

This clonotype was counted at least ten times. The chain uses TRBV10-2 and TRBJ2-7, with D possibly matching TRBD2 (6 bases). The CDR3 is 16 amino acids. CDR1 and CDR2 (germline): WSHSY, SAAADI. V lost 3 bases and J 2 bases, leaving 17 bases between the germline ends. The CDR3: CASSDLAGPRTYEQYF. In nucleotides, the CDR3 is TGCGCCAGCAGTGATCTCGCGGGGCCCAGGACCTACGAGCAGTACTTC.

Turning to this clonotype: Being one base from a much bigger clone, this may be a read error. This sequence joins TRBV7-2 and TRBJ1-4; TRBD1 might be the D (6 bases). The CDR3 extends over 17 amino acids. V was clipped by 5 bases and J by 8 bases, with 24 bases between them. In germline, CDR1 is SGHTA, CDR2 FQGNSA. This CDR3 reads CASSPPAGQGYQEKLFF. CDR3 nucleotides: TGTGCCAGCAGCCCTCCGGCGGGGCAGGGGTATCAAGAAAAACTGTTTTTT. The full variable domain, completed using reference TRBV7-2 and TRBJ1-4, is GAGVSQSPSNKVTEKGKDVELRCDPISGHTALYWYRQSLGQGLEFLIYFQGNSAPDKSGLPSDRFSAERTGGSVSTLTIQRTQQEDSAVYLCASSPPAGQGYQEKLFFGSGTQLSVL.

There are many counts of this clonotype. The V and J genes are TRBV16 and TRBJ1-2; D gene uncertain. CDR3 length: 14 amino acids. Looked up from germline, CDR1 is KGHSY and CDR2 is FQNENV. The ends were cut back, 0 bases at V and 1 base at J, with 6 bases in the middle. The DNA of the CDR3 is TGTGCCAGCAGCCAATCGAACAGTAACTATGGCTACACCTTC. The encoded protein is CASSQSNSNYGYTF.

Many counts were recorded for this clonotype. The chain is built from TRBV7-8 and TRBJ1-5, with 9 bases fitting TRBD1. The CDR3 loop spans 15 amino acids. Germline V gene data show CDR1 as SGHVS and CDR2 as FQNEAQ. The V segment lost 1 base and the J segment 6 bases; nucleotides outside the gene matches: 4. For the CDR3, the DNA is TGTGCCAGCAGCTTAGAGGGACAGGGAGGTCAGCCCCAGCATTTT. It translates to CASSLEGQGGQPQHF.

This clonotype was observed many times. The chain combines TRBV28 with TRBJ1-1; tentative D call: TRBD1 (6 bases). This CDR3 is built from 16 residues. Trimming removed 6 bases at V and 0 bases at J, with 17 bases between. Germline assignment: CDR1 MDHEN and CDR2 SYDVKM. The CDR3: CASRYRGGGVNTEAFF. Here the CDR3 DNA reads TGTGCCAGCAGGTACCGCGGTGGGGGCGTGAACACTGAAGCTTTCTTT.

The rearrangement links TRBV18 to TRBJ2-7; D is possibly TRBD2 (6 bases). The CDR3 runs 14 residues. Trimming took off 5 bases at V and 6 bases at J, with 17 bases between the two ends. Germline V gene sequence: CDR1 KGHSH, CDR2 LQKENI. In DNA form, the CDR3 reads TGTGCCAGCTCAAAAGAGGAGGGTATTGGCGAGCAGTACTTC. The encoded protein is CASSKEEGIGEQYF.